The present T cell receptor (beta chain) was sequenced within a study of cytomegalovirus exposure and HLA in healthy donors. Overall study findings and caveats: An assumption of roughly uniform sequencing depth across donors underlay the presence/absence analyses.

Remarks on this clone: Its antigen remains unknown.

The germline V gene encodes CDR1 SGHTA and CDR2 FQGNSA. CDR3 length: 18 amino acids. V was shortened by 1 base and J by 0 bases, with 16 bases between the two germline ends. PCR employed 60 Vbeta and 13 Jbeta primers. Measured with immunoSEQ multiplex PCR; TCRdb has only the in-frame clones, and not every one. The sample lists around 170,000 clones, roughly 80% occurring once. The sequenced sample consisted of PBMCs. The origin of this receptor is a man aged 50 to 59 in good health and CMV-seronegative. The chain employs TRBV7-2 and TRBJ1-3; D call uncertain. The CDR3 sequence: CASSLGPPGYGSGNTIYF. CDR3 bases: TGTGCCAGCAGCTTAGGTCCCCCCGGTTATGGCTCTGGAAACACCATATATTTT.